This TCR beta chain is from a study of blood T cells in healthy people across ages. Study observations and caveats: With unsorted PBMCs, a conclusive comparison of naive versus antigen-experienced cells was not possible. Estimated diversity across one million T cells was deemed an underestimate.

This clonotype has a single count. Its target is unknown. Per the germline V gene, CDR1 is MNHEY and CDR2 is SVGEGT. The CDR3 is 22 amino acids. J gave up 1 base and V 6 bases, and 27 bases lay outside the gene matches. A sample-barcoded 5' primer and a J-beta primer mix were used in a second PCR of about 7 to 12 cycles. TCRdb called the 5' RACE reads again in MiXCR, with one record for every CDR3 protein. The profile shows under 2,000,000 distinct CDR3 sequences, roughly 50% of them singletons. Russia was home to the donors, healthy Caucasian individuals aged about 6 to 100. Peripheral blood samples of about 10 milliliters were drawn from each donor.

The sequencing sample was made of blood. The sequence was obtained from a woman aged 40 to 50 in good health. This sequence joins TRBV6-2 or TRBV6-3 and TRBJ1-1, with 9 bases lining up with TRBD1. In nucleotides, the CDR3 is TGTGCCAGCAGCAAAACAGCCCGTCCCGGGACAGGGTTGGCGCCTGGGAACACTGAAGCTTTCTTT. Translation: CASSKTARPGTGLAPGNTEAFF.